The subject of this entry is one T cell receptor beta chain. Here immunoSEQ multiplex PCR was the method, and the copy in TCRdb shows in-frame clones only, minus some. The repertoire consists of 150,000 to 200,000 clones, with approximately 83% occurring once and the leading ten covering 9.5% to 13%. V lost 3 bases and J lost 3; bases outside the gene matches: 13. CDR1 and CDR2 (germline): DFQATT, SNEGSKA (reference sequence). The CDR3 spans 16 residues. These data belong to a study of blood T cell repertoires in COVID-19. Study background: PBMCs, B-cell-depleted T cells, or T cells provided the cDNA or gDNA that made up the material.

The sequenced sample was peripheral blood. The chain couples TRBV20-1 to TRBJ1-2; 7 bases agree with TRBD1. This TCR derives from a human donor with active or convalescent COVID-19. The donor label of this sample is uncertain. CDR3 amino acids: CSASSGTAYSHYGYTF. The CDR3 nucleotides are TGCAGTGCTAGTTCCGGGACAGCCTATTCCCACTATGGCTACACCTTC.